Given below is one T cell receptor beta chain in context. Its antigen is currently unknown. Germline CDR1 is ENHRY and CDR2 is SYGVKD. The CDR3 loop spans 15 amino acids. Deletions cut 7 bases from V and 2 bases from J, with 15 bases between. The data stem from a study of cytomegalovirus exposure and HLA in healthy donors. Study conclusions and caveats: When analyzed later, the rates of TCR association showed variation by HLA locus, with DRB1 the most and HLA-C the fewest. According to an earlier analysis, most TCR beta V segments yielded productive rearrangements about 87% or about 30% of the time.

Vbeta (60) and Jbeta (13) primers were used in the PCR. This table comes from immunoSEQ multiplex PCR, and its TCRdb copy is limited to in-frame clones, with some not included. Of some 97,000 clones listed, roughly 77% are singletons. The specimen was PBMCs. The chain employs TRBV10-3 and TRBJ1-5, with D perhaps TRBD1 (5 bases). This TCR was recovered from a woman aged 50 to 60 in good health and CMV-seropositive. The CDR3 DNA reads TGTGCCATCAAATCCGGGACGGGGGGCAATCAGCCCCAGCATTTT. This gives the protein CAIKSGTGGNQPQHF.